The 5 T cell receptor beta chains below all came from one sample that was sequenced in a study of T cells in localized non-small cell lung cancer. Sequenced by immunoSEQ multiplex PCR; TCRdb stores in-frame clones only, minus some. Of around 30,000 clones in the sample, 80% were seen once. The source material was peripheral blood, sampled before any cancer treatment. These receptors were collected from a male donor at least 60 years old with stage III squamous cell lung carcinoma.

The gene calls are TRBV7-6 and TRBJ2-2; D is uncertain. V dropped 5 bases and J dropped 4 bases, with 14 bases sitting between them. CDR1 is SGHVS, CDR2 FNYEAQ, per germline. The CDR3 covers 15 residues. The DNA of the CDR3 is TGTGCCAGCAGCCTAAGACCCGCTGGCACCGGGGAGCTGTTTTTT. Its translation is CASSLRPAGTGELFF.

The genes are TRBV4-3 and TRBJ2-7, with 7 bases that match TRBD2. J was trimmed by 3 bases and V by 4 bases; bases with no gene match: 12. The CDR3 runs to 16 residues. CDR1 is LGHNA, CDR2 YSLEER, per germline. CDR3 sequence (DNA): TGCGCCAGCAGCCCCCGCTACCCAGCGGGAAGCTACGAGCAGTACTTC. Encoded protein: CASSPRYPAGSYEQYF.

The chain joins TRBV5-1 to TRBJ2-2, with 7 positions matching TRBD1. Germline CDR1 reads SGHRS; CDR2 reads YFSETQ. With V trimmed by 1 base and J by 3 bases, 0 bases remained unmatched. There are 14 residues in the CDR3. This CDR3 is CASSLQGDTGELFF. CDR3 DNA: TGCGCCAGCAGCTTGCAGGGGGACACCGGGGAGCTGTTTTTT. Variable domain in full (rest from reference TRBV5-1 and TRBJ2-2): KAGVTQTPRYLIKTRGQQVTLSCSPISGHRSVSWYQQTPGQGLQFLFEYFSETQRNKGNFPGRFSGRQFSNSRSEMNVSTLELGDSALYLCASSLQGDTGELFFGEGSRLTVL.

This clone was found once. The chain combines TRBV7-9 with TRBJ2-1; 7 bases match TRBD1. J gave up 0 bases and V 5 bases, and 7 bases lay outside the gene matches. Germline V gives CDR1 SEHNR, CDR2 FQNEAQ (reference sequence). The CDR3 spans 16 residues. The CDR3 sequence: CASSGQDPPSYNEQFF. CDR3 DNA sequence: TGTGCCAGCAGCGGACAGGACCCCCCCTCCTACAATGAGCAGTTCTTC.

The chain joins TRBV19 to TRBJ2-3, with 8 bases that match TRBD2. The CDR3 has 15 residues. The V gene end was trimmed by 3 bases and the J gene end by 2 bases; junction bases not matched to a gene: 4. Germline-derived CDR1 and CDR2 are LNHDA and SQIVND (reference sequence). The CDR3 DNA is TGTGCCAGTAGTATCACTAGCGGATCCACAGATACGCAGTATTTT. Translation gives CASSITSGSTDTQYF.